The next 10 T cell receptor beta chains were all read from a single sample in a study of shared clonotypes between healthy human individuals. Here immunoSEQ multiplex PCR was the method, and the copy in TCRdb shows in-frame clones only, minus some. Here the sample spans 2,500,000 or so clones, about nine tenths being singletons. The sample consisted of naive CD4+ T cells from PBMCs. The subset is: CD45RA+ positively selected. The receptors were sampled from a man younger than 35 in good health. Some clones in this sample may be carry-over from other donors' samples.

In this sample, this clone turned up once. The chain is built from TRBV4-1 and TRBJ2-3, with a possible D match to TRBD2 (5 bases). CDR1 is MGHRA and CDR2 is YSYEKL in the germline V gene. Between the trimmed V and J ends, which lost 5 bases and 1 base, there was a span of 13 bases. The CDR3 has 15 residues. The CDR3 DNA follows: TGCGCCAGCAGCGGGTGGGAGTCCGGCACAGATACGCAGTATTTT. Translated: CASSGWESGTDTQYF.

The chain is built from TRBV7-9 and TRBJ2-1; D call uncertain. The CDR3 is 14 residues long. Trimming removed 6 bases from V and 0 bases from J, with 9 bases in between. Germline V gene data show CDR1 as SEHNR and CDR2 as FQNEAQ (reference sequence). CDR3 coding DNA: TGTGCCAGCAGTGGTAGTAACTCCTACAATGAGCAGTTCTTC. Its translation: CASSGSNSYNEQFF.

The chain is built from TRBV6-1 and TRBJ2-2; tentative D call: TRBD1 (7 bases). Trimming left V 1 base short and J 6 bases short, with 18 bases between. Germline-derived CDR1 and CDR2 are MNHNS and SASEGT. The CDR3 contains 17 residues. The CDR3 DNA is TGTGCCAGCAGTGAAGTATGGCCAGGGGGGTACGCCGGGGAGCTGTTTTTT. It codes for CASSEVWPGGYAGELFF.

Note on this clone: Other DNA variants within this sample encode the same CDR3. The chain employs TRBV28 and TRBJ2-7; D gene uncertain. The V gene lost 5 bases and the J gene lost 3 bases, with 11 bases spanning the gap. Germline V gene data show CDR1 as MDHEN and CDR2 as SYDVKM. The CDR3 runs 13 residues. In nucleotides, the CDR3 is TGTGCCAGCAGTCCCCCCGGCATCTACGAGCAGTACTTC. Translating gives CASSPPGIYEQYF.

This clone was observed a single time. The gene calls are TRBV21-1 and TRBJ2-1. TRBV21-1 is tagged as a pseudogene. CDR3 length equals 16 residues. The CDR3 bases are TGTGCCAGCAGCAGTAAGGAGACTATGGACAAGGACGGGCAGTTCTTC. This sequence encodes CASSSKETMDKDGQFF.

The V and J genes are TRBV9 and TRBJ2-7; no firm D call. Germline assignment: CDR1 SGDLS and CDR2 YYNGEE. The CDR3 has 15 amino acids. Trimming took 4 bases from V and 2 from J, leaving 16 bases between them. Here the CDR3 reads CASSPRLNGPYEQYF. In DNA form, the CDR3 reads TGTGCCAGCAGCCCGCGACTCAATGGGCCCTACGAGCAGTACTTC.

In this sample, this clone turned up a few times. This chain joins TRBV7-2 and TRBJ1-1, with unresolved D. The CDR3 is 16 residues long. The V and J ends lost 4 bases and 1 base respectively, with 16 bases between them. Germline V lookup: CDR1 SGHTA, CDR2 FQGNSA. The CDR3 here is CASSSTWGVGNTEAFF. CDR3 DNA sequence: TGTGCCAGCAGCTCCACTTGGGGAGTAGGGAACACTGAAGCTTTCTTT.

This clone was detected once. This chain connects TRBV6-1 to TRBJ2-7; weak D call: TRBD2 (8 bases). CDR3 length: 14 residues. V lost 6 bases, J lost 3 bases, and 15 bases lay in between. CDR1 and CDR2 from the germline V gene are MNHNS and SASEGT. The CDR3, as DNA: TGTGCCAGCAGAGGACAGGCGGGGGGCTACGAGCAGTACTTC. This encodes CASRGQAGGYEQYF.

This clone has just one count. The chain employs TRBV7-2 and TRBJ2-7; D gene uncertain. This CDR3 has 14 residues. Germline V CDR1 and CDR2: SGHTA, FQGNSA. V was shortened by 2 bases and J by 0 bases, with 8 bases between the two germline ends. Here the CDR3 reads CASSLRESSYEQYF. DNA of the CDR3: TGTGCCAGCAGCTTAAGGGAAAGCTCCTACGAGCAGTACTTC.

The CDR3 DNA reads as TGTGCCAGCAGCTTGGGCTCAAACACAGATACGCAGTATTTT. Translation gives CASSLGSNTDTQYF. The V and J genes are TRBV5-4 and TRBJ2-3; D remains unclear. Trimming shortened V by 0 bases and J by 2 bases, and 7 bases separated the two germline ends. The CDR3 covers 14 residues. Germline CDR1 reads SGHNT; CDR2 reads YYREEE (reference sequence).